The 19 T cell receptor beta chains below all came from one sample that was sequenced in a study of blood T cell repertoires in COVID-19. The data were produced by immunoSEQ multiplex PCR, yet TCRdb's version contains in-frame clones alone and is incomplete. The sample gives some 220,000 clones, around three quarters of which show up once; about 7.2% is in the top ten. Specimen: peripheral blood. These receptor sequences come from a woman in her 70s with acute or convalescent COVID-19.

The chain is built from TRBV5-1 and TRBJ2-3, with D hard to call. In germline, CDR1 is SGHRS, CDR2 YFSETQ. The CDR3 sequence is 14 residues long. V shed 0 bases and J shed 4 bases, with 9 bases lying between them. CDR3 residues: CASSLAQEADTQYF. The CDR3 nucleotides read TGCGCCAGCAGCTTGGCCCAAGAGGCAGATACGCAGTATTTT. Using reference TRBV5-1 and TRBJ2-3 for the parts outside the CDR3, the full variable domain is KAGVTQTPRYLIKTRGQQVTLSCSPISGHRSVSWYQQTPGQGLQFLFEYFSETQRNKGNFPGRFSGRQFSNSRSEMNVSTLELGDSALYLCASSLAQEADTQYFGPGTRLTVL.

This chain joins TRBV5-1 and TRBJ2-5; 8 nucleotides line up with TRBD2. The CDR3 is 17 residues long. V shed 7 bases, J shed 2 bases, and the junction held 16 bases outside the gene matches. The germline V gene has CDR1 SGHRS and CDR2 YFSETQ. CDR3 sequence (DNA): TGCGCCAGCGGACCCAGTACCCTAGCGGGCGGTCAAGAGACCCAGTACTTC. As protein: CASGPSTLAGGQETQYF.

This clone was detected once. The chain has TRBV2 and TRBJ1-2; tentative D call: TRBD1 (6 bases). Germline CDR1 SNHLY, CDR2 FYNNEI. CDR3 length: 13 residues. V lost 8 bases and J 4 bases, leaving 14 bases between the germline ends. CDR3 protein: CASRQDGPYGYTF. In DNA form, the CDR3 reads TGTGCCAGCCGACAGGACGGCCCCTATGGCTACACCTTC.

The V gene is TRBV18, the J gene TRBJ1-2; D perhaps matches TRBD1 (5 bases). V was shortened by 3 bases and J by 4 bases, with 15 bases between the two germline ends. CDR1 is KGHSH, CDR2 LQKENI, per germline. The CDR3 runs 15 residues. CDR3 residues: CASSPFREGAYGYTF. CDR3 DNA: TGTGCCAGCTCACCCTTCAGGGAGGGCGCCTATGGCTACACCTTC.

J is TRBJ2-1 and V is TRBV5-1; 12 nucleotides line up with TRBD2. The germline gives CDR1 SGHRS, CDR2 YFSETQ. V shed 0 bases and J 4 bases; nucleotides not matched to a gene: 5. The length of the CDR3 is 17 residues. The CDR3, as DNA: TGCGCCAGCAGCTTGGTAACCGGGACTAGCGGGTACAATGAGCAGTTCTTC. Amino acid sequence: CASSLVTGTSGYNEQFF.

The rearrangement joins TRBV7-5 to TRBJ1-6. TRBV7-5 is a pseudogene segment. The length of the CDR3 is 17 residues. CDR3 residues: CARSSAMRGLGNSPLHF. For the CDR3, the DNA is TGTGCCAGAAGCTCCGCCATGAGGGGACTGGGGAATTCACCCCTCCACTTT.

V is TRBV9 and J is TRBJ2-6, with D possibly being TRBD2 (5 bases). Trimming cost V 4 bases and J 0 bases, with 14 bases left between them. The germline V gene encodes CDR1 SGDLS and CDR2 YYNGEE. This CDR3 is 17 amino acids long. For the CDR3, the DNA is TGTGCCAGCAGCAACGGACGGGGAACCTCTGGGGCCAACGTCCTGACTTTC. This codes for CASSNGRGTSGANVLTF.

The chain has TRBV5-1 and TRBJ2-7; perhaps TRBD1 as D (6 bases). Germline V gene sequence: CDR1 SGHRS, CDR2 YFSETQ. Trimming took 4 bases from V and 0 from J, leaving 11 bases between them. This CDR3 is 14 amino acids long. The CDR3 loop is CASSDTGSSYEQYF. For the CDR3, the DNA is TGCGCCAGCAGCGACACAGGGAGCTCCTACGAGCAGTACTTC.

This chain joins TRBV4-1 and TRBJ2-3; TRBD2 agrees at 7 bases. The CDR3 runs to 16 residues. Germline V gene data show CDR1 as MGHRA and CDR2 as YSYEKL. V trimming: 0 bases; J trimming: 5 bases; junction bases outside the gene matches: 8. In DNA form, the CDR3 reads TGCGCCAGCAGCCAAGATCTGGGGGGGAAGCGAGATACGCAGTATTTT. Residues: CASSQDLGGKRDTQYF.

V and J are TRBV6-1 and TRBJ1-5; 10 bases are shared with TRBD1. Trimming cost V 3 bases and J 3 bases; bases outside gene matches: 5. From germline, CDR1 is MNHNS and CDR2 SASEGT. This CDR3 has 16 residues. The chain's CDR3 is CASSEGTGDINQPQHF. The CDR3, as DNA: TGTGCCAGCAGTGAGGGGACAGGGGATATCAATCAGCCCCAGCATTTT.

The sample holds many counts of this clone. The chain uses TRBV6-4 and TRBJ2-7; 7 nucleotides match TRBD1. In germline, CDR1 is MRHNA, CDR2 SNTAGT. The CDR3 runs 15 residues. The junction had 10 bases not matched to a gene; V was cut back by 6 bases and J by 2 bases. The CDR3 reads CASRKNRDSPYEQYF. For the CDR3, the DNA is TGTGCCAGCAGAAAGAACCGGGACAGTCCCTACGAGCAGTACTTC.

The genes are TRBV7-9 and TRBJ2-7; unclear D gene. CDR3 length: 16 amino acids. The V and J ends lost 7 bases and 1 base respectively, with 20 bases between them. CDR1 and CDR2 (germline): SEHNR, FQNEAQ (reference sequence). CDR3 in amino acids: CASTDLDMVKSYEQYF. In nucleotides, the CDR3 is TGTGCCAGCACCGACTTAGATATGGTTAAGTCCTACGAGCAGTACTTC.

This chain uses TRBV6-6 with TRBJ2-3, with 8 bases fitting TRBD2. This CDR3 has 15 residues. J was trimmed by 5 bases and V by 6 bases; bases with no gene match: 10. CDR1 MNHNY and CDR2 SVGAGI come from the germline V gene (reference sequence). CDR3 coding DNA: TGTGCCAGCAGCAGAACCGGGGGGGCCGTAGATACGCAGTATTTT. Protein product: CASSRTGGAVDTQYF.

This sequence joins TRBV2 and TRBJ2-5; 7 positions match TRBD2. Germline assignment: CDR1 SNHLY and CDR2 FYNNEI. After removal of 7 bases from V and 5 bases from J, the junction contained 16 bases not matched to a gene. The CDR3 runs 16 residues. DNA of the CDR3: TGTGCCAGCAATAAACTACTAGCCGGGGGAGGGGAGACCCAGTACTTC. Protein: CASNKLLAGGGETQYF.

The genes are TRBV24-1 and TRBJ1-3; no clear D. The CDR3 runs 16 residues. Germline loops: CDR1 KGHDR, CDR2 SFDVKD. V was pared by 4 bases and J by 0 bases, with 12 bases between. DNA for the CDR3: TGTGCCACCAGTGAGAGTGGAGACCGCTCTGGAAACACCATATATTTT. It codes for CATSESGDRSGNTIYF.

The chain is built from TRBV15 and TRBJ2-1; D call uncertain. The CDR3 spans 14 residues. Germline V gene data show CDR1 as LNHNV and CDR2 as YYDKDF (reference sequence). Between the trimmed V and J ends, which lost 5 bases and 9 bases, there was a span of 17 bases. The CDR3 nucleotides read TGTGCCACCAGCGCCCAAGCGTGGGTTGGTGAGCAGTTCTTC. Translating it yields CATSAQAWVGEQFF.

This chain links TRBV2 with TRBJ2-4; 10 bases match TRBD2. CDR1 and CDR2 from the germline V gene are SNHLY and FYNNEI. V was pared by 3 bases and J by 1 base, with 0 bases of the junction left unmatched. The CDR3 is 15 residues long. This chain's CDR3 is CASSDSGGAKNIQYF. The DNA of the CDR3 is TGTGCCAGCAGTGATAGCGGGGGGGCCAAAAACATTCAGTACTTC.

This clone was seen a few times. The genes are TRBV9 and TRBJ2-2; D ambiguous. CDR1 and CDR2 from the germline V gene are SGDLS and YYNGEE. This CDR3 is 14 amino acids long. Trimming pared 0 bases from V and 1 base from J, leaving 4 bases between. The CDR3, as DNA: TGTGCCAGCAGCGTAGTCGGGAACACCGGGGAGCTGTTTTTT. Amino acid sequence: CASSVVGNTGELFF.

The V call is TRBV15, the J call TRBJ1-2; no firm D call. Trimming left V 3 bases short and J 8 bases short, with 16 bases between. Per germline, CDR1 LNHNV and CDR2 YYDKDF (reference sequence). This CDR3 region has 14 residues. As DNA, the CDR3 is TGTGCCACCAGCAGTGAGGTATCGGCTACGGGCTACACCTTC. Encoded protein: CATSSEVSATGYTF. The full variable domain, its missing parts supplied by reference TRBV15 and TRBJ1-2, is DAMVIQNPRYQVTQFGKPVTLSCSQTLNHNVMYWYQQKSSQAPKLLFHYYDKDFNNEADTPDNFQSRRPNTSFCFLDIRSPGLGDTAMYLCATSSEVSATGYTFGSGTRLTVV.